The next 5 T cell receptor beta chains were all read from a single sample in a study of T-cell reconstitution after alpha-beta-depleted transplantation in children. The authors prepared the TCRbeta library with unique molecular identifiers. MiXCR was run by TCRdb on the PCR reads, yielding one entry per CDR3 protein. Of about 360,000 distinct CDR3 sequences listed, about 14% are singletons. Sequenced here: PBMCs, sampled from the stem cell graft. The receptors were sampled from a human donor who donated a stem cell graft to a child with Fanconi anemia.

V and J are TRBV28 and TRBJ1-5, with D maybe TRBD1 (6 bases). The CDR3 totals 14 residues. Germline values: CDR1 MDHEN, CDR2 SYDVKM. Deletions cut 10 bases from V and 9 bases from J, with 22 bases between. CDR3 sequence reads: CATLFGSGGGPQHF. CDR3 sequence (DNA): TGTGCCACTCTATTCGGATCGGGAGGGGGGCCCCAGCATTTT.

DNA for the CDR3: TGCAGTGCTAGAGGGGGAGGTCGGCAAGAGACCCAGTACTTC. Amino acid sequence: CSARGGGRQETQYF. The V call is TRBV20-1, the J call TRBJ2-5; tentatively, D is TRBD2 (6 bases). Germline V CDR1 and CDR2: DFQATT, SNEGSKA (reference sequence). V was trimmed by 1 base and J by 2 bases, leaving 11 bases between them. The CDR3 is 14 amino acids.

V and J are TRBV9 and TRBJ1-1; 7 bases map to TRBD1. V gave up 3 bases and J gave up 1 base; unmatched junction bases: 6. CDR1 SGDLS and CDR2 YYNGEE come from the germline V gene. The CDR3 has 15 amino acids. The CDR3: CASSERQGKNTEAFF. The CDR3 DNA sequence: TGTGCCAGCAGCGAACGACAGGGAAAGAACACTGAAGCTTTCTTT.

This clonotype was recorded many times. This chain connects TRBV7-9 to TRBJ1-1; D gene ambiguous. The CDR3 totals 15 residues. Germline V gene lookup returns CDR1 SEHNR and CDR2 FQNEAQ (reference sequence). Trimming took 1 base from V and 1 from J, leaving 10 bases between them. The chain's CDR3 is CASSLEGSRNTEAFF. As DNA, the CDR3 is TGTGCCAGCAGCTTAGAAGGTTCCCGGAACACTGAAGCTTTCTTT.

This clonotype was detected many times. V usage is TRBV5-6 and J usage is TRBJ1-1, with 8 bases matching TRBD1. Trimming took 3 bases from V and 13 from J; bases not matched to a gene: 14. The CDR3 is 14 residues long. Germline CDR1 is SGHDT and CDR2 is YYEEEE. The CDR3 here is CASSSGVWTGNVFF. In DNA form, the CDR3 reads TGTGCCAGCAGCTCCGGAGTTTGGACAGGGAATGTTTTCTTT.